One and the same sample provided the 21 T cell receptor beta chains below, sequenced in a study of breast tumors, draining lymph nodes, adjacent tissues. The lymph nodes were axillary draining lymph nodes from breast cancer patients. TCRdb ran MiXCR on the multiplex PCR reads and lists one entry per CDR3 protein. The profile shows about 200,000 distinct CDR3 sequences, 31% of them singletons. The sample comprised axillary lymph node tissue. These receptors were collected from a female donor with breast cancer. Some clones in this sample may be carry-over from other donors' samples.

This sequence joins TRBV6-5 and TRBJ2-5, with a weak D call TRBD1 (7 bases). There are 16 residues in the CDR3. Trimming shortened V by 5 bases and J by 5 bases, and 21 bases separated the two germline ends. The germline V gene has CDR1 MNHEY and CDR2 SVGAGI. CDR3 loop: CASSHLTGTGTETQYF. CDR3 coding DNA: TGTGCCAGCAGTCACTTGACAGGGACTGGGACTGAGACCCAGTACTTC.

Many counts were recorded for this clonotype. The J gene is TRBJ1-2, the V gene TRBV20-1, with D perhaps TRBD1 (5 bases). V was trimmed by 3 bases and J by 3 bases, leaving 20 bases between them. CDR3 length equals 16 residues. Germline-derived CDR1 and CDR2 are DFQATT and SNEGSKA (reference sequence). CDR3 DNA sequence: TGCAGTGCTAGTCCCCGCCAGGACGGGGGGTACTATGGCTACACCTTC. Protein product: CSASPRQDGGYYGYTF.

This clonotype was detected many times. The chain is built from TRBV2 and TRBJ2-1; possibly TRBD1 or TRBD2 for D (5 bases each). Germline V gene data show CDR1 as SNHLY and CDR2 as FYNNEI. Trimming cost V 5 bases and J 7 bases, with 15 bases left between them. The CDR3 has 14 amino acids. DNA of the CDR3: TGTGCCAGCAGTCGGACTCTTCCAGGGAATGAGCAGTTCTTC. It codes for CASSRTLPGNEQFF.

This clonotype was detected ten times or more. This chain connects TRBV6-5 to TRBJ2-3; TRBD1 aligns across 11 bases. V dropped 5 bases and J dropped 7; count of bases not matched to a gene: 8. The CDR3 has 15 residues. Germline assignment: CDR1 MNHEY and CDR2 SVGAGI. This chain's CDR3 is CASSPRTGGHHTQYF. CDR3 nucleotides: TGTGCCAGCAGTCCCCGGACAGGGGGCCACCATACGCAGTATTTT.

This clonotype was counted many times. V usage is TRBV6-6 and J usage is TRBJ1-6; D is perhaps TRBD1 (5 bases). The CDR3 has 11 residues. The germline V gene has CDR1 MNHNY and CDR2 SVGAGI (reference sequence). Trimming cost V 2 bases and J 14 bases, with 7 bases left between them. The CDR3 is CASSYQGALHF. The CDR3 nucleotides are TGTGCCAGCAGTTACCAGGGAGCCCTCCACTTT.

The table lists this clonotype with a count of one. At one end the junction does not follow the germline gene, possibly because of a read error. The chain carries TRBV2 and TRBJ2-5, with no clear D. The V gene's germline CDR1 is SNHLY and CDR2 FYNNEI. The CDR3 totals 10 residues. DNA for the CDR3: TGTGCCAGCAGTGAGGAAACCCAGAACTTC. Amino acids: CASSEETQNF.

This clonotype was seen many times. The chain employs TRBV12-3 or TRBV12-4 and TRBJ2-5; no clear D gene. Trimming cost V 2 bases and J 4 bases, with 14 bases left between them. The CDR3 contains 15 residues. The CDR3: CASSLSARDPETQYF. The CDR3 nucleotides are TGTGCCAGCAGTTTATCGGCTAGAGATCCAGAGACCCAGTACTTC.

Ten or more counts support this clonotype. J is TRBJ1-6 and V is TRBV18, with 9 bases fitting TRBD1. Germline CDR1 reads KGHSH; CDR2 reads LQKENI. The V segment lost 0 bases and the J segment 9 bases; nucleotides outside the gene matches: 9. CDR3 size: 17 residues. CDR3 loop: CASSPPFGQGWISPLHF. CDR3 DNA sequence: TGTGCCAGCTCACCACCGTTTGGACAGGGGTGGATTTCACCCCTCCACTTT.

J is TRBJ2-5 and V is TRBV5-1, with D uncertain. V was clipped by 4 bases and J by 3 bases, with 13 bases between them. In germline, CDR1 is SGHRS, CDR2 YFSETQ. The CDR3 totals 14 residues. In nucleotides, the CDR3 is TGCGCCAGCAGCGGTGCGGCGGACGAAGAGACCCAGTACTTC. Amino acids: CASSGAADEETQYF. Complete variable domain (other parts from reference TRBV5-1 and TRBJ2-5): KAGVTQTPRYLIKTRGQQVTLSCSPISGHRSVSWYQQTPGQGLQFLFEYFSETQRNKGNFPGRFSGRQFSNSRSEMNVSTLELGDSALYLCASSGAADEETQYFGPGTRLLVL.

This clonotype has ten or more counts. This chain's CDR3 is CSARDQRRTGKVAQYF. CDR3 coding DNA: TGCAGTGCTAGAGACCAGAGGCGGACAGGGAAGGTTGCGCAGTACTTC. The rearrangement uses TRBV20-1 and TRBJ2-7; 8 bases fit TRBD1. The CDR3 spans 16 residues. V lost 0 bases to trimming and J lost 9 bases; unmatched junction nucleotides: 16. Germline assignment: CDR1 DFQATT and CDR2 SNEGSKA (reference sequence).

A note on this clonotype: The junction shows a germline mismatch at one end, possibly a read error. CDR3 residues: CASSHSGRYEQYF. The CDR3 DNA reads as TGTGCCAGCAGTCACTCGGGACGCTACGAGCAGTACTTC. V is TRBV6-2 or TRBV6-3 and J is TRBJ2-7; D is perhaps TRBD1 or TRBD2 (5 bases each). This CDR3 spans 13 amino acids. Looked up from germline, CDR1 is MNHEY and CDR2 is SVGEGT.

V usage is TRBV4-1 and J usage is TRBJ1-1; 9 bases line up with TRBD1. This CDR3 is built from 17 residues. Germline CDR1 MGHRA, CDR2 YSYEKL. The V segment lost 1 base and the J segment 0 bases; nucleotides outside the gene matches: 6. CDR3: CASSQVGTGWMNTEAFF. CDR3 DNA: TGCGCCAGCAGCCAAGTAGGGACAGGGTGGATGAACACTGAAGCTTTCTTT.

This clonotype was recorded many times. The genes are TRBV19 and TRBJ1-2; D may be TRBD1 (5 bases). Looked up from germline, CDR1 is LNHDA and CDR2 is SQIVND (reference sequence). V gave up 5 bases and J gave up 6 bases, with 16 bases separating them. CDR3 length: 14 residues. The DNA for the CDR3 is TGTGCCAGTAGTTGGGGAGTGGAGGGGAATGGCTACACCTTC. Protein product: CASSWGVEGNGYTF.

V and J are TRBV25-1 and TRBJ2-7, with 7 nucleotides matching TRBD2. After removal of 2 bases from V and 4 bases from J, the junction contained 14 bases not matched to a gene. CDR3 size: 17 residues. CDR1 is MGHDK and CDR2 is SYGVNS in the germline V gene. CDR3 sequence reads: CASSEGFSGPSRYEQYF. The CDR3 bases are TGTGCCAGCAGTGAAGGGTTTAGCGGGCCCAGTCGGTACGAGCAGTACTTC.

This clonotype was found many times. J is TRBJ2-7 and V is TRBV2; D is ambiguous. There are 12 residues in the CDR3. Germline lookup yields CDR1 SNHLY and CDR2 FYNNEI. V was clipped by 2 bases and J by 5 bases, with 7 bases between them. This chain's CDR3 is CASSEHGNEQYF. CDR3 DNA: TGTGCCAGCAGTGAACACGGCAACGAGCAGTACTTC.

This clonotype was seen only a few times. Being one base from a much bigger clone, this may be a read error. The J gene is TRBJ1-6, the V gene TRBV6-1; D gene uncertain. V dropped 5 bases and J dropped 10 bases, with 18 bases sitting between them. The germline V gene encodes CDR1 MNHNS and CDR2 SASEGT. The CDR3 is 15 residues long. The CDR3 DNA is TGTGCCAGCAGTCAAGTTTCTGTGTCCGGCTCACCCCTCCACTTT. Encoded protein: CASSQVSVSGSPLHF.

To note about this clonotype: A read error may explain this, as a much larger clone is one base away. The genes are TRBV27 and TRBJ1-4; a weak D match, TRBD1 (6 bases). The CDR3 is 14 amino acids. Trimming pared 10 bases from V and 5 bases from J, leaving 17 bases between. The germline V gene encodes CDR1 MNHEY and CDR2 SMNVEV (reference sequence). The CDR3 region is CATTKQGLNEKLFF. In DNA, the CDR3 is TGTGCCACGACGAAACAGGGTTTAAATGAAAAACTGTTTTTT. Combining the CDR3 with reference TRBV27 and TRBJ1-4 gives the whole variable domain EAQVTQNPRYLITVTGKKLTVTCSQNMNHEYMSWYRQDPGLGLRQIYYSMNVEVTDKGDVPEGYKVSRKEKRNFPLILESPSPNQTSLYFCATTKQGLNEKLFFGSGTQLSVL.

This rearrangement joins TRBV7-2 to TRBJ2-3, with D possibly matching TRBD2 (6 bases). Trimming shortened V by 5 bases and J by 10 bases, and 28 bases separated the two germline ends. CDR3 length: 17 amino acids. Germline lookup yields CDR1 SGHTA and CDR2 FQGNSA. Here the CDR3 DNA reads TGTGCCAGCAGCCAGTTAGGGCTGCGGAGGGTCACAGACCCGCAGTATTTT. Residues: CASSQLGLRRVTDPQYF.

The rearrangement joins TRBV7-8 to TRBJ2-2; TRBD1 aligns across 7 bases. CDR3 size: 18 residues. Germline V gene sequence: CDR1 SGHVS, CDR2 FQNEAQ. The CDR3 bases are TGTGCTAGTACAGGACCGGGACAGAGGACGGCTAACACCGGGGAGCTGTTTTTT. Translated: CASTGPGQRTANTGELFF.

A note on this clonotype: A read error is possible here, since a much larger clone lies one base away. CDR3 in DNA: TGTGCCACGTTCGCGGGACAGGGGGCTCCCCGGTCCTTC. Amino acid sequence: CATFAGQGAPRSF. This chain uses TRBV6-6 with TRBJ2-5, with 12 positions matching TRBD1. The CDR3 loop spans 13 amino acids. Germline V gives CDR1 MNHNY, CDR2 SVGAGI (reference sequence).

At least ten counts were recorded for this clonotype. The chain has TRBV7-9 and TRBJ1-2; tentative D call: TRBD1 (5 bases). V was clipped by 3 bases and J by 0 bases, with 14 bases between them. CDR1 and CDR2 from the germline V gene are SEHNR and FQNEAQ (reference sequence). The CDR3 has 16 amino acids. The CDR3 here is CASSLQQAEANYGYTF. The CDR3, as DNA: TGTGCCAGCAGCTTGCAACAGGCGGAAGCTAACTATGGCTACACCTTC.